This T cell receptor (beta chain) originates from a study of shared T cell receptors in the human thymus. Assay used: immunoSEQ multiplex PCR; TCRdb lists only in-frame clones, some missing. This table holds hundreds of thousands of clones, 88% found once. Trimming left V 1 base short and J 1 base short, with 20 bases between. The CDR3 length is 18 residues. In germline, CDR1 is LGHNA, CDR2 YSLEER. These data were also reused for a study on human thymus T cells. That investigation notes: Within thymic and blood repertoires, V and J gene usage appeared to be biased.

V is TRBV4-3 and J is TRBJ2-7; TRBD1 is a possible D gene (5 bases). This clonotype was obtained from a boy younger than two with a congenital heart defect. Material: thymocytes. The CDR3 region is CASSQGFVRQHPSYEQYF. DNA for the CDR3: TGCGCCAGCAGCCAAGGCTTTGTCAGACAGCACCCTTCCTACGAGCAGTACTTC.